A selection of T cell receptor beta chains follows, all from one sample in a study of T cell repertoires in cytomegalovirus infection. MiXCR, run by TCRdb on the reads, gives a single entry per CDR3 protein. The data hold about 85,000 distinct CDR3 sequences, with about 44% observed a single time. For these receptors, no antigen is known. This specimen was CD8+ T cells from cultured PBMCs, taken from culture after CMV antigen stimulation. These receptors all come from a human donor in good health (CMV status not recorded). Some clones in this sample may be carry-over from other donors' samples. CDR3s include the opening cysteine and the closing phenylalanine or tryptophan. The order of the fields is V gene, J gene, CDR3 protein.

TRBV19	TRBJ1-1	CASKSSMNTEAFF
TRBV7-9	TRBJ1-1	CASEVSDTEAFF
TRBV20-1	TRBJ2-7	CSASPMDRVSSYEQYF
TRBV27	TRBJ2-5	CASSFDSTETQYF
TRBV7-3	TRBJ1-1	CASSADRKGEAFF
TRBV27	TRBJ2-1	CASRTSGSMNEQFF
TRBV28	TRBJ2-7	CASSFGTVTYEQYF
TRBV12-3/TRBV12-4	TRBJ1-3	CASSLTSSGNTIYF
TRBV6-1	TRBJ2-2	CASRVRQTGAGELFF
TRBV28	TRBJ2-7	CASSLGLSGAYYEQYF